A single sample is the source of the 2 T cell receptor beta chains below, sequenced in a study of shared clonotypes between healthy human individuals. The protocol was immunoSEQ multiplex PCR, while the TCRdb copy is restricted to in-frame clones and leaves out a portion. The data hold about 490,000 clones, with roughly 78% observed a single time. What was sequenced was PBMCs. These TCRs come from a woman aged 40 to 49 in good health. Some clones in this sample may be carry-over from other donors' samples.

The chain carries TRBV4-1 and TRBJ2-3; D gene unclear. Per the germline V gene, CDR1 is MGHRA and CDR2 is YSYEKL. Trimming took off 4 bases at V and 1 base at J, with 12 bases between the two ends. CDR3 size: 15 residues. The CDR3 DNA sequence: TGCGCCAGCAGCCTTATAGGGTCTCGCACAGATACGCAGTATTTT. Translated: CASSLIGSRTDTQYF.

The V gene is TRBV10-1, the J gene TRBJ2-1; D may be TRBD2 (6 bases). Germline CDR1 WNHNN, CDR2 SYGVQD (reference sequence). The V end was cut by 5 bases, the J end by 0 bases, with 8 bases between. This CDR3 contains 14 residues. The CDR3 is CASSRRDSYNEQFF. The CDR3, as DNA: TGCGCCAGCAGTAGGAGGGACTCCTACAATGAGCAGTTCTTC.